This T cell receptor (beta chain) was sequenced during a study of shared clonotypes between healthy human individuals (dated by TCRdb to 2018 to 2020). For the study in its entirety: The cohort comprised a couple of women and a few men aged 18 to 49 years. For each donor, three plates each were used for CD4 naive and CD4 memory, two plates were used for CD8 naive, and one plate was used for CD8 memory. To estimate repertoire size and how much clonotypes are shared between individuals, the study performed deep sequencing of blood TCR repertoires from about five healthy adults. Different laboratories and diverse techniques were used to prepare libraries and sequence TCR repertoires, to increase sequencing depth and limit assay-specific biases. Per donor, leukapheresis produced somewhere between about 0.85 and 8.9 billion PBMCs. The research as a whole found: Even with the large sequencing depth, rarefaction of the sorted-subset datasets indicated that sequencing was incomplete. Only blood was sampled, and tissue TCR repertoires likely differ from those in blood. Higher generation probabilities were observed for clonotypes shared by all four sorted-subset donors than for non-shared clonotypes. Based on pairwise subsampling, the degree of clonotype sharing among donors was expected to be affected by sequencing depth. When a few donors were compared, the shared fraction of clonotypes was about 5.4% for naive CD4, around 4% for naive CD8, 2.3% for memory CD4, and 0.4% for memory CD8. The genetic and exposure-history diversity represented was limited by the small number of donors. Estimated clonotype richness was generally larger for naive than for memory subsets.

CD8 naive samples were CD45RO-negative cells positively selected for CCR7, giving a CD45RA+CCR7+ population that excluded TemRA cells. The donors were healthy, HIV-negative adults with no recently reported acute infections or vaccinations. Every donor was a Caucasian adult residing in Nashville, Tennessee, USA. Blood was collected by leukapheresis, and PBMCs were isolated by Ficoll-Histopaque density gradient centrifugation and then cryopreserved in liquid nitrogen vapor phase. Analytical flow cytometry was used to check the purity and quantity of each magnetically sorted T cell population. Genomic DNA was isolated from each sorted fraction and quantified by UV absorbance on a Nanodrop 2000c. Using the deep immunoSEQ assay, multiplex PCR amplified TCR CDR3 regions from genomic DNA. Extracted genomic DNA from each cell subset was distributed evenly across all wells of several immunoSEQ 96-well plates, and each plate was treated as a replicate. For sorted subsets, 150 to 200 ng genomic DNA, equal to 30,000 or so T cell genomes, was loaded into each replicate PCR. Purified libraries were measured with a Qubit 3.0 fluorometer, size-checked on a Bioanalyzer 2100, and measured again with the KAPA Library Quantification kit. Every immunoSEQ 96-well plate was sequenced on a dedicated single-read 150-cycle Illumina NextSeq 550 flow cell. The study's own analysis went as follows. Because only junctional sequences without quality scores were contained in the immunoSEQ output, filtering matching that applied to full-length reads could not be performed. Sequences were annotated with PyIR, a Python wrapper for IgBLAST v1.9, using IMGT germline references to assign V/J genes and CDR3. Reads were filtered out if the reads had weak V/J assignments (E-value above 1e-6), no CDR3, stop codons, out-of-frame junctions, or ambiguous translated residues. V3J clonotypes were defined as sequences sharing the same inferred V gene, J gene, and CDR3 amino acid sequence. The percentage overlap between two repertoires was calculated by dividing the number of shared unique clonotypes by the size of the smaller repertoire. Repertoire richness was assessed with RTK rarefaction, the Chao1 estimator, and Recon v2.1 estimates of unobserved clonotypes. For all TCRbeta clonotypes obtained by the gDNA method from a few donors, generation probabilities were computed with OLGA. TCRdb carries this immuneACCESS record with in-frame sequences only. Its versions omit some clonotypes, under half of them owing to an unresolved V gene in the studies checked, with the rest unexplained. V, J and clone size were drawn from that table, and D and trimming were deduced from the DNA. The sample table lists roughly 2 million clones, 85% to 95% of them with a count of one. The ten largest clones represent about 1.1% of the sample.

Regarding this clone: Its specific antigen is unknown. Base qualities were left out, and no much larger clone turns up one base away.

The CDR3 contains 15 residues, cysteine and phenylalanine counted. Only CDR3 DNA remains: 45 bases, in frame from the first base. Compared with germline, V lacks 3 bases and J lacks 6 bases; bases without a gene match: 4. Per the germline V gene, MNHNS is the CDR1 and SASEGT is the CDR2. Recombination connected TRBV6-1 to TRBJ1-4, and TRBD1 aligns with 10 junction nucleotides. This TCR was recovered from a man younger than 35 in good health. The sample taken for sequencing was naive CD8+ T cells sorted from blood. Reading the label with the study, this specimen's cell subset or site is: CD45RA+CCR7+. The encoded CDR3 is CASSDSDRGHEKLFF. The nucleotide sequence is TGTGCCAGCAGTGATTCCGACAGGGGGCATGAAAAACTGTTTTTT.